Below are 25 T cell receptor beta chains sequenced from a single sample in a study of blood T cell repertoires in COVID-19. This table comes from immunoSEQ multiplex PCR, and its TCRdb copy is limited to in-frame clones, with some not included. Of tens of thousands of clones in the sample, more than 85% were seen once. Specimen: peripheral blood. Receptors were obtained from a man aged 65-85 years with active or convalescent COVID-19.

The V and J genes are TRBV11-2 and TRBJ2-1; D uncertain. CDR1 is SGHAT and CDR2 is FQNNGV in the germline V gene. The CDR3 extends over 13 amino acids. Trimming pared 1 base from V and 3 bases from J, leaving 4 bases between. The CDR3 nucleotides are TGTGCCAGCAGCTTAGGACTCTACAATGAGCAGTTCTTC. It codes for CASSLGLYNEQFF.

The rearrangement uses TRBV6-5 and TRBJ1-6, with D maybe TRBD1 (5 bases). Per germline, CDR1 MNHEY and CDR2 SVGAGI. Trimming removed 6 bases from V and 5 bases from J, with 8 bases in between. CDR3 length: 13 residues. The CDR3 DNA follows: TGTGCCAGCAGCATAGGGGATAATTCACCCCTCCACTTT. This sequence encodes CASSIGDNSPLHF.

This chain connects TRBV2 to TRBJ1-4, with a weak D call TRBD1 (6 bases). The CDR3 runs 15 residues. The V end lost 5 bases, the J end lost 4 bases, and 14 bases lay between the germline ends. CDR1 and CDR2 (germline): SNHLY, FYNNEI. The CDR3 loop is CASSTMTGLNEKLFF. The DNA of the CDR3 is TGTGCCAGCAGTACTATGACAGGCCTTAATGAAAAACTGTTTTTT.

This chain connects TRBV6-5 to TRBJ2-3; no clear D. The CDR3 is 15 residues long. Germline V CDR1 and CDR2: MNHEY, SVGAGI. V lost 7 bases to trimming and J lost 3 bases, with 17 bases between them. The CDR3 DNA follows: TGTGCCAGCAAGAAAACGACTTTTTATACAGATACGCAGTATTTT. This codes for CASKKTTFYTDTQYF.

The chain joins TRBV4-2 to TRBJ2-1, with 7 bases fitting TRBD2. Germline CDR1 reads LGHNA; CDR2 reads YNFKEQ. This CDR3 spans 13 amino acids. The junction had 5 bases not matched to a gene; V was cut back by 7 bases and J by 5 bases. The DNA for the CDR3 is TGTGCCAGCACTTGGCGGGGGAACAATGAGCAGTTCTTC. This encodes CASTWRGNNEQFF.

DNA of the CDR3: TGTGCCAGCAGCCCCGTCCTAACAGAGAACACTGAAGCTTTCTTT. As protein: CASSPVLTENTEAFF. The chain links TRBV4-2 to TRBJ1-1; D uncertain. Germline loops: CDR1 LGHNA, CDR2 YNFKEQ. The CDR3 contains 15 residues. V shed 4 bases and J shed 1 base, with 13 bases lying between them.

The V call is TRBV28, the J call TRBJ1-2, with TRBD1 matching 7 bases. Germline lookup yields CDR1 MDHEN and CDR2 SYDVKM. The CDR3 consists of 16 residues. V shed 8 bases and J 8 bases; nucleotides not matched to a gene: 20. CDR3 in DNA: TGTGCCAGCTCCCGGGGCAGGGGGACGAAAAGGCGGGGCTACACCTTC. It translates to CASSRGRGTKRRGYTF.

This sequence joins TRBV7-9 and TRBJ2-1; 15 positions match TRBD2. Germline CDR1 and CDR2: SEHNR and FQNEAQ (reference sequence). This CDR3 comprises 19 residues. J gave up 0 bases and V 5 bases, and 8 bases lay outside the gene matches. CDR3: CASSQTGLAGGTSYNEQFF. The CDR3 DNA reads TGTGCCAGCAGCCAGACGGGACTAGCGGGAGGAACCTCCTACAATGAGCAGTTCTTC.

The chain uses TRBV5-1 and TRBJ1-1; 7 bases match TRBD1. This CDR3 has 11 amino acids. V was pared by 5 bases and J by 11 bases, with 6 bases of the junction left unmatched. The germline CDR1 and CDR2 sequences are SGHRS and YFSETQ. CDR3 sequence: CASRQTGRAFF. The CDR3 DNA follows: TGCGCCAGCAGGCAGACAGGGCGCGCTTTCTTT.

The genes are TRBV27 and TRBJ1-1; TRBD1 might be the D (5 bases). This CDR3 contains 15 residues. The germline V gene encodes CDR1 MNHEY and CDR2 SMNVEV (reference sequence). Trimming left V 4 bases short and J 7 bases short, with 19 bases between. The CDR3 loop is CASSSGWGGRSEAFF. The DNA of the CDR3 is TGTGCCAGCAGTTCCGGTTGGGGGGGTAGGAGTGAAGCTTTCTTT.

This sequence joins TRBV30 and TRBJ1-3; tentative D call: TRBD1 (5 bases). V shed 5 bases and J shed 3 bases, with 11 bases lying between them. The CDR3 totals 13 residues. From germline, CDR1 is GTSNPN and CDR2 SVGIG (reference sequence). The CDR3 nucleotides read TGTGCCTGGCGGCGCGGGGGTGGAAACACCATATATTTT. This gives the protein CAWRRGGGNTIYF.

The table lists this clone with a count of one. The V gene is TRBV5-1, the J gene TRBJ2-7, with 9 bases identical to TRBD1. The CDR3 runs 14 residues. Germline lookup yields CDR1 SGHRS and CDR2 YFSETQ. The J segment lost 4 bases and the V segment lost 3 bases, leaving 5 bases of the junction unmatched. Here the CDR3 DNA reads TGCGCCAGCAGCTCCGGGACAGGGAGGTACGAGCAGTACTTC. Protein sequence: CASSSGTGRYEQYF.

This rearrangement joins TRBV28 to TRBJ1-1, with a possible D match to TRBD1 (6 bases). Trimming cost V 6 bases and J 1 base, with 15 bases left between them. There are 15 residues in the CDR3. Germline V gene lookup returns CDR1 MDHEN and CDR2 SYDVKM. This CDR3 reads CASSTPATGNTEAFF. The CDR3, as DNA: TGTGCCAGCAGCACTCCTGCGACAGGGAACACTGAAGCTTTCTTT.

The chain carries TRBV24-1 and TRBJ2-1; D is undetermined. The CDR3 loop spans 14 amino acids. Germline values: CDR1 KGHDR, CDR2 SFDVKD. V was shortened by 0 bases and J by 12 bases, with 14 bases between the two germline ends. CDR3 sequence: CATSDLLGDIGQFF. In DNA, the CDR3 is TGTGCCACCAGTGATTTGCTGGGTGACATAGGGCAGTTCTTC.

The chain has TRBV6-2 or TRBV6-3 and TRBJ2-1; no definite D call. The germline V and J ends were trimmed by 6 bases and 9 bases, with 9 bases remaining between them. Germline CDR1 MNHEY, CDR2 SVGEGT. The CDR3 totals 11 residues. The CDR3 loop is CASSPRVEQFF. The DNA of the CDR3 is TGTGCCAGCAGCCCGAGAGTTGAGCAGTTCTTC.

The CDR3 DNA is TGTGCCAGCAGCTCAGGGCCCGCTCAACGAGGTGAAAAACTGTTTTTT. Translating gives CASSSGPAQRGEKLFF. V and J are TRBV11-2 and TRBJ1-4; perhaps TRBD1 as D (5 bases). CDR1 SGHAT and CDR2 FQNNGV come from the germline V gene. The CDR3 is made up of 16 amino acids. Trimming removed 4 bases from V and 7 bases from J, with 19 bases in between.

This chain links TRBV7-9 with TRBJ1-5; D not resolved. This CDR3 spans 16 amino acids. CDR1 and CDR2 (germline): SEHNR, FQNEAQ (reference sequence). V lost 0 bases to trimming and J lost 2 bases, with 11 bases between them. The CDR3 DNA reads TGTGCCAGCAGCTTAGCGCAGGCAGGCGGCAATCAGCCCCAGCATTTT. Residues: CASSLAQAGGNQPQHF.

This chain uses TRBV5-1 with TRBJ2-1; 7 positions match TRBD1. Germline V gene sequence: CDR1 SGHRS, CDR2 YFSETQ. The CDR3 is made up of 15 amino acids. Trimming cost V 1 base and J 1 base; bases outside gene matches: 2. CDR3 bases: TGCGCCAGCAGCTTGATGGGACAGTCCTACAATGAGCAGTTCTTC. It is translated as CASSLMGQSYNEQFF. The complete variable domain, with remaining parts taken from reference TRBV5-1 and TRBJ2-1, reads KAGVTQTPRYLIKTRGQQVTLSCSPISGHRSVSWYQQTPGQGLQFLFEYFSETQRNKGNFPGRFSGRQFSNSRSEMNVSTLELGDSALYLCASSLMGQSYNEQFFGPGTRLTVL.

The chain recombines TRBV29-1 with TRBJ1-2, with 9 bases matching TRBD1. Germline values: CDR1 SQVTM, CDR2 ANQGSEA. V shed 6 bases, J shed 10 bases, and the junction held 9 bases outside the gene matches. This CDR3 is built from 12 residues. This CDR3 is CSVAPGQGSYTF. CDR3 bases: TGCAGCGTGGCACCGGGACAGGGCTCCTACACCTTC.

V is TRBV28 and J is TRBJ1-1; 11 nucleotides agree with TRBD1. The CDR3 runs 16 residues. Germline trimming cut 4 bases from V and 6 bases from J; bases unmatched to any gene: 10. In germline, CDR1 is MDHEN, CDR2 SYDVKM. The CDR3: CASSSAGTGGSAEAFF. In DNA form, the CDR3 reads TGTGCCAGCAGTTCCGCCGGGACAGGGGGTAGCGCTGAAGCTTTCTTT.

The chain links TRBV11-1 to TRBJ1-2; D gene unclear. V lost 1 base and J lost 5, with 5 bases in between. Per germline, CDR1 SGHAT and CDR2 FQDESV (reference sequence). This CDR3 has 12 residues. The CDR3 sequence is CASSLDRYGYTF. Written as DNA, the CDR3 is TGTGCCAGCAGCTTAGATCGGTATGGCTACACCTTC.

The chain combines TRBV28 with TRBJ1-1, with 7 bases lining up with TRBD1. This CDR3 is built from 16 residues. The V segment lost 2 bases and the J segment 1 base; nucleotides outside the gene matches: 7. The V gene's germline CDR1 is MDHEN and CDR2 SYDVKM. CDR3 sequence: CASSLRTWTGNTEAFF. For the CDR3, the DNA is TGTGCCAGCAGTTTACGAACCTGGACAGGGAACACTGAAGCTTTCTTT.

This chain uses TRBV9 with TRBJ2-3, with D perhaps TRBD2 (6 bases). Germline lookup yields CDR1 SGDLS and CDR2 YYNGEE. Trimming took off 4 bases at V and 3 bases at J, with 18 bases between the two ends. The length of the CDR3 is 16 residues. In DNA form, the CDR3 reads TGTGCCAGCAGCTCTTACCGGGGACGGGGGACAGATACGCAGTATTTT. It translates to CASSSYRGRGTDTQYF.

The J gene is TRBJ1-2, the V gene TRBV4-1, with 9 bases lining up with TRBD1. The CDR3 is made up of 15 amino acids. V gave up 2 bases and J gave up 6 bases; unmatched junction bases: 7. Per germline, CDR1 MGHRA and CDR2 YSYEKL. The CDR3 loop is CASSQSPGTGNGYTF. In DNA form, the CDR3 reads TGCGCCAGCAGCCAAAGCCCCGGGACAGGGAATGGCTACACCTTC.

As concerns this clone: Other DNA sequences in this sample translate to the same CDR3. The chain recombines TRBV7-3 with TRBJ1-1; D remains unclear. Germline values: CDR1 SGHTA, CDR2 FQGTGA. The CDR3 has 13 residues. The V and J ends lost 2 bases and 1 base respectively, with 5 bases between them. CDR3 nucleotide sequence: TGTGCCAGCAGCTTAGGTAGGAACACTGAAGCTTTCTTT. It specifies CASSLGRNTEAFF.